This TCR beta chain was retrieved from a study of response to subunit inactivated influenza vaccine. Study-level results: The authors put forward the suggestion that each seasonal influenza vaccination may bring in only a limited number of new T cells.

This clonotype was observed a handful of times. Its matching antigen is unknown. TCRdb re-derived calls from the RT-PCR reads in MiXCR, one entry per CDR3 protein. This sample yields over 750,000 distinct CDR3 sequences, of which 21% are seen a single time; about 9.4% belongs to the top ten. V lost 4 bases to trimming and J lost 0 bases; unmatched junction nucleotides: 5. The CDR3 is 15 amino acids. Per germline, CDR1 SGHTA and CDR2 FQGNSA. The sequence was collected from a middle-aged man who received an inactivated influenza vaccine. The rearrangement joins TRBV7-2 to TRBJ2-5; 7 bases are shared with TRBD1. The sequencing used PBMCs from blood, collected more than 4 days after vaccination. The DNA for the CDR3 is TGTGCCAGCAGCTCGACAGGGCATTACCAAGAGACCCAGTACTTC. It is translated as CASSSTGHYQETQYF.